The 27 T cell receptor beta chains reported below all come from one sample, sequenced in a study of blood T cell repertoires in COVID-19. Assay used: immunoSEQ multiplex PCR; TCRdb lists only in-frame clones, some missing. The repertoire holds some 290,000 clones, with roughly 80% as singletons. Sequenced: peripheral blood. These receptors came from a man aged 60 to 69 who had recovered from COVID-19.

The genes are TRBV30 and TRBJ1-5; D might be TRBD1 (6 bases). Per germline, CDR1 GTSNPN and CDR2 SVGIG (reference sequence). V lost 1 base, J lost 0 bases, and 10 bases lay in between. This CDR3 is 15 amino acids long. CDR3 in DNA: TGTGCCTGGAGTGCCCAGGGGATTAGCAATCAGCCCCAGCATTTT. Its protein product is CAWSAQGISNQPQHF.

The chain is built from TRBV27 and TRBJ2-7; D possibly corresponds to TRBD2 (7 bases). CDR3 size: 14 residues. CDR1 and CDR2 (germline): MNHEY, SMNVEV (reference sequence). V lost 2 bases to trimming and J lost 5 bases, with 13 bases between them. The DNA of the CDR3 is TGTGCCAGCAGTTTAGGGGGGAGGGGGAACGAGCAGTACTTC. It specifies CASSLGGRGNEQYF.

This rearrangement joins TRBV5-6 to TRBJ1-3; the D is unclear. CDR1 SGHDT and CDR2 YYEEEE come from the germline V gene. The CDR3 sequence is 14 residues long. V dropped 5 bases and J dropped 3 bases, with 12 bases sitting between them. CDR3 region: CASSSGFLGNTIYF. The CDR3 region has the DNA TGTGCCAGCAGTTCGGGGTTCCTTGGAAACACCATATATTTT.

The chain uses TRBV7-2 and TRBJ2-1; weak D call: TRBD2 (5 bases). Germline V gene sequence: CDR1 SGHTA, CDR2 FQGNSA. This CDR3 contains 17 residues. V was pared by 2 bases and J by 0 bases, with 14 bases between. CDR3 sequence: CASSLRASLSSYNEQFF. CDR3 DNA sequence: TGTGCCAGCAGCTTAAGGGCTAGCCTAAGCTCCTACAATGAGCAGTTCTTC. Complete variable domain (other parts from reference TRBV7-2 and TRBJ2-1): GAGVSQSPSNKVTEKGKDVELRCDPISGHTALYWYRQSLGQGLEFLIYFQGNSAPDKSGLPSDRFSAERTGGSVSTLTIQRTQQEDSAVYLCASSLRASLSSYNEQFFGPGTRLTVL.

The chain's CDR3 is CASSIQGLYGYTF. As DNA, the CDR3 is TGTGCCAGCAGCATACAGGGGCTCTATGGCTACACCTTC. V gene TRBV5-6 combines with J gene TRBJ1-2; 7 bases fit TRBD1. The V and J ends lost 4 bases and 4 bases, in that order; junction bases with no gene match: 4. Per the germline V gene, CDR1 is SGHDT and CDR2 is YYEEEE. The CDR3 totals 13 residues.

The chain employs TRBV9 and TRBJ1-2, with D maybe TRBD1 (5 bases). Germline lookup yields CDR1 SGDLS and CDR2 YYNGEE. This CDR3 comprises 19 residues. Trimming stripped 4 bases from V and 6 bases from J, with 31 bases between. CDR3 nucleotide sequence: TGTGCCAGCAGCCCAACGGAGGGGCGTAGAACGTTCGGTTCGAATGGCTACACCTTC. It specifies CASSPTEGRRTFGSNGYTF.

This clone has a handful of counts. The V and J genes are TRBV27 and TRBJ2-7, with 10 bases lining up with TRBD2. Germline lookup yields CDR1 MNHEY and CDR2 SMNVEV (reference sequence). With V trimmed by 2 bases and J by 3 bases, 4 bases remained unmatched. The CDR3 covers 15 residues. The CDR3 loop is CASSLRLAGSYEQYF. CDR3 nucleotides: TGTGCCAGCAGTTTAAGACTAGCGGGTAGCTACGAGCAGTACTTC.

The rearrangement joins TRBV11-1 to TRBJ1-1; unclear D gene. Germline CDR1 reads SGHAT; CDR2 reads FQDESV (reference sequence). Trimming took off 4 bases at V and 2 bases at J, with 14 bases between the two ends. The CDR3 length is 15 residues. For the CDR3, the DNA is TGTGCCAGCAGCTCCGTGGGCAGGACTAACACTGAAGCTTTCTTT. This codes for CASSSVGRTNTEAFF.

This clone was recorded once. The chain links TRBV2 to TRBJ1-4, with D perhaps matching TRBD1 (6 bases). CDR1 SNHLY and CDR2 FYNNEI come from the germline V gene. The CDR3 is made up of 13 amino acids. V was cut by 4 bases and J by 8 bases, with 11 bases left in between. CDR3 protein: CASSGTAFEKLFF. In DNA, the CDR3 is TGTGCCAGCAGTGGGACAGCCTTCGAAAAACTGTTTTTT.

In its sample, this clone was seen once. The chain uses TRBV30 and TRBJ1-1, with D perhaps matching TRBD1 (6 bases). CDR3 size: 14 residues. Trimming cost V 3 bases and J 2 bases, with 13 bases left between them. Per the germline V gene, CDR1 is GTSNPN and CDR2 is SVGIG (reference sequence). CDR3 region: CAWSRYRVNTEAFF. DNA of the CDR3: TGTGCCTGGAGCAGGTACAGGGTTAACACTGAAGCTTTCTTT.

The chain uses TRBV4-1 and TRBJ1-5; 8 bases agree with TRBD1. Germline-derived CDR1 and CDR2 are MGHRA and YSYEKL. CDR3 length: 16 amino acids. The V and J ends lost 2 bases and 1 base, in that order; junction bases with no gene match: 4. The chain's CDR3 is CASSQNQGASNQPQHF. The CDR3 region has the DNA TGCGCCAGCAGCCAAAACCAGGGGGCCAGCAATCAGCCCCAGCATTTT.

This rearrangement joins TRBV5-4 to TRBJ2-7, with D possibly TRBD1 on 5 matching bases. Trimming stripped 0 bases from V and 0 bases from J, with 10 bases between. Germline lookup yields CDR1 SGHNT and CDR2 YYREEE (reference sequence). The CDR3 has 15 residues. CDR3 region: CASSLVARGSYEQYF. CDR3 bases: TGTGCCAGCAGCTTGGTGGCTAGGGGCTCCTACGAGCAGTACTTC. Variable domain in full (rest from reference TRBV5-4 and TRBJ2-7): ETGVTQSPTHLIKTRGQQVTLRCSSQSGHNTVSWYQQALGQGPQFIFQYYREEENGRGNFPPRFSGLQFPNYSSELNVNALELDDSALYLCASSLVARGSYEQYFGPGTRLTVT.

The chain uses TRBV19 and TRBJ1-2, with TRBD1 as a possible D gene (5 bases). In germline, CDR1 is LNHDA, CDR2 SQIVND (reference sequence). The CDR3 totals 16 residues. V lost 4 bases, J lost 0 bases, and 15 bases lay in between. The CDR3 sequence is CASSTSFGRANYGYTF. The CDR3 bases are TGTGCCAGTAGTACTTCCTTCGGCAGGGCTAACTATGGCTACACCTTC.

The chain carries TRBV27 and TRBJ1-5; 7 bases line up with TRBD1. Germline V gives CDR1 MNHEY, CDR2 SMNVEV (reference sequence). V dropped 3 bases and J dropped 2; count of bases not matched to a gene: 4. The CDR3 extends over 15 amino acids. CDR3 nucleotides: TGTGCCAGCAGTTTGTGGCAGGGGGGCAATCAGCCCCAGCATTTT. This gives the protein CASSLWQGGNQPQHF.

The CDR3 here is CAWSRDRGWETQYF. The CDR3 DNA reads TGTGCCTGGAGTCGGGACAGGGGATGGGAGACCCAGTACTTC. This chain connects TRBV30 to TRBJ2-5; TRBD1 matches at 10 bases. V shed 2 bases, J shed 5 bases, and the junction held 5 bases outside the gene matches. Germline V lookup: CDR1 GTSNPN, CDR2 SVGIG (reference sequence). This CDR3 spans 14 amino acids.

This chain links TRBV28 with TRBJ2-5; D might be TRBD1 (6 bases). Per the germline V gene, CDR1 is MDHEN and CDR2 is SYDVKM. The CDR3 is 13 amino acids. V was cut by 5 bases and J by 3 bases, with 10 bases left in between. CDR3 residues: CASSETGKETQYF. The CDR3 coding sequence is TGTGCCAGCAGTGAGACAGGAAAAGAGACCCAGTACTTC.

This clone was seen only once. The rearrangement joins TRBV4-1 to TRBJ2-3; D is uncertain. The CDR3 is 14 amino acids. Per the germline V gene, CDR1 is MGHRA and CDR2 is YSYEKL. Trimming left V 7 bases short and J 0 bases short, with 11 bases between. DNA of the CDR3: TGCGCCAGCACCCGAGCGCCGAGCACAGATACGCAGTATTTT. It specifies CASTRAPSTDTQYF.

This clone has a handful of counts. The V and J genes are TRBV6-6 and TRBJ2-7, with D possibly matching TRBD1 (6 bases). The CDR3 is made up of 13 amino acids. Deletions cut 5 bases from V and 3 bases from J, with 11 bases between. In germline, CDR1 is MNHNY, CDR2 SVGAGI (reference sequence). CDR3: CASSLGQLYEQYF. The CDR3 DNA is TGTGCCAGCAGTCTCGGACAGCTCTACGAGCAGTACTTC.

The genes are TRBV7-2 and TRBJ2-2; perhaps TRBD2 as D (5 bases). V was clipped by 5 bases and J by 3 bases, with 16 bases between them. Per the germline V gene, CDR1 is SGHTA and CDR2 is FQGNSA. This CDR3 has 16 amino acids. As DNA, the CDR3 is TGTGCCAGCAGCCCATTCGGGGAGCTTGACACCGGGGAGCTGTTTTTT. Translated, it gives CASSPFGELDTGELFF.

The V gene is TRBV3-1 (or the pseudogene TRBV3-2), the J gene TRBJ1-4, with 7 bases lining up with TRBD1. There are 16 residues in the CDR3. The germline gives CDR1 LGHDT, CDR2 YNNKEL (reference sequence). V was pared by 4 bases and J by 5 bases, with 10 bases of the junction left unmatched. CDR3 sequence reads: CASSLGVGTANEKLFF. In nucleotides, the CDR3 is TGTGCCAGCAGCCTAGGGGTGGGGACAGCGAATGAAAAACTGTTTTTT.

The J gene is TRBJ2-2, the V gene TRBV11-3, with 9 bases identical to TRBD1. The V segment lost 5 bases and the J segment 2 bases; nucleotides outside the gene matches: 15. CDR1 SGHNT and CDR2 YENEEA come from the germline V gene. The CDR3 consists of 19 residues. CDR3 sequence (DNA): TGTGCCAGCAGCACCGGGACAGGGTTTGCGGGAGCTAACACCGGGGAGCTGTTTTTT. Amino acid sequence: CASSTGTGFAGANTGELFF.

The chain joins TRBV21-1 to TRBJ1-2; TRBD1 is the table's D call, not checked against the DNA. TRBV21-1 is designated a pseudogene. CDR3 size: 18 residues. CDR3 amino acids: CASSKATTGAGGHYGYTF. In DNA, the CDR3 is TGTGCCAGCAGCAAAGCAACCACAGGGGCTGGGGGGCACTATGGCTACACCTTC.

The rearrangement links TRBV9 to TRBJ2-5; 7 bases agree with TRBD1. The CDR3 is 14 amino acids. V lost 3 bases and J lost 2; bases outside the gene matches: 4. Germline CDR1 SGDLS, CDR2 YYNGEE. The CDR3: CASSAGTVQETQYF. CDR3 nucleotides: TGTGCCAGCAGCGCCGGGACAGTACAAGAGACCCAGTACTTC. Full variable domain (missing parts from reference TRBV9 and TRBJ2-5): DSGVTQTPKHLITATGQRVTLRCSPRSGDLSVYWYQQSLDQGLQFLIQYYNGEERAKGNILERFSAQQFPDLHSELNLSSLELGDSALYFCASSAGTVQETQYFGPGTRLLVL.

This clone was seen a few times. The chain's CDR3 is CASSLGGGSGNTIYF. For the CDR3, the DNA is TGTGCCAGCAGCTTAGGCGGGGGCTCTGGAAACACCATATATTTT. The rearrangement joins TRBV7-7 to TRBJ1-3, with D maybe TRBD1 (5 bases). CDR1 and CDR2 (germline): SSHAT, FNYEAQ (reference sequence). The CDR3 is made up of 15 amino acids. V lost 1 base and J lost 0, with 7 bases in between. Full variable domain (rest looked up from reference TRBV7-7 and TRBJ1-3): GAGVSQSPRYKVTKRGQDVTLRCDPISSHATLYWYQQALGQGPEFLTYFNYEAQPDKSGLPSDRFSAERPEGSISTLTIQRTEQRDSAMYRCASSLGGGSGNTIYFGEGSWLTVV.

The chain carries TRBV27 and TRBJ2-3; possible D gene TRBD1, 5 bases. This CDR3 has 14 residues. The V and J ends lost 0 bases and 3 bases respectively, with 7 bases between them. CDR1 is MNHEY, CDR2 SMNVEV, per germline (reference sequence). CDR3 in amino acids: CASSLSGPTDTQYF. CDR3 coding DNA: TGTGCCAGCAGTTTATCGGGGCCGACAGATACGCAGTATTTT.

The chain has TRBV7-2 and TRBJ2-7; 7 positions agree with TRBD2. Looked up from germline, CDR1 is SGHTA and CDR2 is FQGNSA. This CDR3 spans 15 amino acids. J gave up 3 bases and V 2 bases, and 7 bases lay outside the gene matches. The DNA for the CDR3 is TGTGCCAGCAGCTTAAGCGGGGTGGTTAGCTACGAGCAGTACTTC. This encodes CASSLSGVVSYEQYF.

V is TRBV4-1 and J is TRBJ1-2; TRBD1 matches 7 bases. V trimming: 2 bases; J trimming: 5 bases; junction bases outside the gene matches: 5. Germline-derived CDR1 and CDR2 are MGHRA and YSYEKL. The length of the CDR3 is 14 residues. The CDR3 region is CASSQRGGFYGYTF. As DNA, the CDR3 is TGCGCCAGCAGCCAAAGAGGGGGCTTTTATGGCTACACCTTC.